This T cell receptor beta chain was recorded in a study of shared clonotypes between healthy human individuals (TCRdb year 2020). Concerning the study at large: A couple of women and a few men aged 18 to 49 years were included in the cohort. The study deeply sequenced blood TCR repertoires of about 5 healthy adults to estimate repertoire size and the extent of clonotype sharing between individuals. Each donor's leukapheresis produced roughly between roughly 0.85 and 10 billion PBMCs. Different laboratories and diverse techniques were used to prepare libraries and sequence TCR repertoires, to increase sequencing depth and limit assay-specific biases.

Healthy HIV-negative adults with no recently reported acute infections or vaccinations were included as donors. Every donor was a Caucasian adult residing in Nashville, Tennessee, USA. For unsorted samples, about 85 million PBMCs were counted and genomic DNA was extracted with the QIAamp DNA Blood Mini kit. Blood was obtained by leukapheresis, after which PBMCs were separated by Ficoll-Histopaque density gradient centrifugation and cryopreserved in liquid nitrogen vapor phase. On this clone: Its antigen is still unknown. Base-call qualities are not available, and no considerably larger clone is one nucleotide away.

Using the deep immunoSEQ assay, multiplex PCR amplified TCR CDR3 regions from genomic DNA. For each cell subset, the extracted genomic DNA was distributed evenly across all wells of several immunoSEQ 96-well plates, and each plate served as one replicate. For unsorted PBMC, roughly 300 ng of genomic DNA, equivalent to approximately 30,000 T cell genomes, went into each replicate PCR. Ten immunoSEQ deep assay plates were used to sequence the unsorted PBMC genomic DNA. The purified libraries were quantified using a Qubit 3.0 fluorometer, sized with a Bioanalyzer 2100, and then quantified again using the KAPA Library Quantification kit. Every immunoSEQ 96-well plate was sequenced on a separate single-read 150-cycle Illumina NextSeq 550 flow cell. The paper's processing steps were these. Because the immunoSEQ output included only junctional sequences and no quality scores, the filtering could not be the same as the filtering used for full-length reads. To assign V/J genes and CDR3, sequences were annotated using PyIR, a Python wrapper for IgBLAST v1.9, with IMGT germline references. Reads were removed for weak V/J assignments (E-value above 1e-6), missing CDR3, stop codons, out-of-frame junctions, or ambiguous translated residues. V3J clonotypes were defined as sequences sharing the same inferred V gene, J gene, and CDR3 amino acid sequence. To compute the percentage overlap between repertoires, the number of shared unique clonotypes was divided by the size of the smaller repertoire. Three approaches were used to assess repertoire richness: RTK rarefaction, the Chao1 estimator, and Recon v2.1 estimates of unobserved clonotypes. TCRdb carries this immuneACCESS record with in-frame sequences only. Its versions omit some clonotypes, under half of them owing to an unresolved V gene in the studies checked, with the rest unexplained. V and J calls and clone size are those listed in that table; D and trimming were worked out from the DNA. This sample gives 500,000 to 650,000 clones in total; 70% to 80% of them show up just once. Around 13% of the sample comes from the top ten.

Sequences SGHTA (CDR1) and FQGNSA (CDR2) are obtained from the germline V gene. Here V drops 1 base and J drops 4 bases, and the junction holds 3 bases not matched to any gene. Its CDR3 holds 15 amino acids, cysteine through phenylalanine. The retained sequence is limited to the CDR3, 45 bases, with the frame set at the first base. Paper-wide results and their limitations: The genetic and exposure-history diversity represented was limited by the small number of donors. Based on pairwise subsampling, the degree of clonotype sharing among donors was expected to be affected by sequencing depth. Sampling was limited to blood, and TCR repertoires in tissue likely differ from TCR repertoires in blood.

The receptor chain draws on TRBV7-2 and TRBJ2-1; 8 central bases correspond to TRBD2. Input material: PBMCs. The TCR was taken from a middle-aged woman in good health. Some clones in this sample may be carry-over from other donors' samples. The CDR3 protein: CASSLELAAYNEQFF. The nucleotides read TGTGCCAGCAGCTTAGAACTAGCGGCTTACAATGAGCAGTTCTTC.